The sequence of this T cell receptor (beta chain) was determined in a study of control samples from healthy donors and cancer patients. The protocol was immunoSEQ multiplex PCR, while the TCRdb copy is restricted to in-frame clones and leaves out a portion. The sample records approximately 170,000 clones, roughly 89% being singletons. Sample: blood. The clonotype was recovered from a young woman in good health.

CDR3 residues: CASSEVGSTEAFF. The CDR3 DNA reads as TGTGCCAGCAGCGAGGTTGGTAGCACTGAAGCTTTCTTT. The V and J genes are TRBV12-3 or TRBV12-4 and TRBJ1-1; D gene uncertain. CDR3 size: 13 residues. V was clipped by 6 bases and J by 4 bases, with 12 bases between them.